These 24 T cell receptor beta chains were sequenced from one sample in a study of identical twins. Via MiXCR, TCRdb re-called the 5' RACE reads, giving one row per CDR3 protein. Among some 710,000 distinct CDR3 sequences listed, approximately 6% were seen once. Material for sequencing was naive T cells sorted from blood. The receptors stem from a man between 18 and 29 years old in good health.

The chain combines TRBV5-1 with TRBJ1-3; D gene ambiguous. This CDR3 comprises 15 residues. Trimming cost V 0 bases and J 6 bases, with 13 bases left between them. Germline CDR1 and CDR2: SGHRS and YFSETQ. CDR3 protein: CASSLGSSAENTIYF. The CDR3 nucleotides read TGCGCCAGCAGCTTGGGTTCCTCGGCTGAAAACACCATATATTTT.

The table lists this clonotype with a few counts. This chain joins TRBV30 and TRBJ1-2, with TRBD1 matching over 8 bases. This CDR3 has 12 residues. The junction had 5 bases not matched to a gene; V was cut back by 8 bases and J by 3 bases. Germline lookup yields CDR1 GTSNPN and CDR2 SVGIG (reference sequence). The CDR3 sequence is CAGQGAYYGYTF. In nucleotides, the CDR3 is TGTGCCGGCCAGGGGGCTTACTATGGCTACACCTTC.

CDR3 amino acids: CASRAGMFNQPQHF. The CDR3 region has the DNA TGTGCCAGCAGAGCCGGGATGTTCAATCAGCCCCAGCATTTT. The gene calls are TRBV2 and TRBJ1-5; D is uncertain. Looked up from germline, CDR1 is SNHLY and CDR2 is FYNNEI. This CDR3 has 14 amino acids. The germline V and J ends were trimmed by 6 bases and 3 bases, with 12 bases remaining between them.

At least ten counts were recorded for this clonotype. The rearrangement uses TRBV12-3 or TRBV12-4 and TRBJ1-2; maybe TRBD1 (5 bases). The CDR3 has 12 residues. V dropped 8 bases and J dropped 4 bases, with 11 bases sitting between them. For the CDR3, the DNA is TGTGCCAGCTTTGGGGGGTCCTATGGCTACACCTTC. Amino acids: CASFGGSYGYTF.

In its sample, this clonotype was seen a few times. The CDR3 DNA follows: TGTGCCAGCAGCACCGGGACTAGCGGGACTGAGCAGTTCTTC. It translates to CASSTGTSGTEQFF. The V gene is TRBV27, the J gene TRBJ2-1; 13 bases fit TRBD2. The CDR3 contains 14 residues. Germline CDR1 and CDR2: MNHEY and SMNVEV (reference sequence). The ends lost 6 bases at V and 9 bases at J; junction bases unmatched: 5.

This clonotype was seen a few times. J is TRBJ1-1 and V is TRBV11-2, with TRBD1 as a possible D gene (5 bases). Trimming removed 5 bases at V and 8 bases at J, with 15 bases between. Germline V lookup: CDR1 SGHAT, CDR2 FQNNGV. This CDR3 has 13 amino acids. As DNA, the CDR3 is TGTGCCAGCAGCCTCGAGGCAGGGCTAGAAGCTTTCTTT. This gives the protein CASSLEAGLEAFF.

This clonotype has at least ten counts. The rearrangement uses TRBV20-1 and TRBJ2-3, with D maybe TRBD2 (8 bases). This CDR3 comprises 13 residues. From germline, CDR1 is DFQATT and CDR2 SNEGSKA (reference sequence). Trimming removed 6 bases from V and 4 bases from J, with 14 bases in between. This CDR3 is CSATGGGADTQYF. DNA of the CDR3: TGCAGTGCGACGGGAGGGGGCGCAGATACGCAGTATTTT.

This clonotype was counted a few times. The rearrangement links TRBV29-1 to TRBJ2-5; TRBD1 is a possible D gene (6 bases). There are 13 residues in the CDR3. Germline CDR1 SQVTM, CDR2 ANQGSEA. Trimming took off 4 bases at V and 1 base at J, with 10 bases between the two ends. In nucleotides, the CDR3 is TGCAGCGTTGGCCAGGGGTCCCAAGAGACCCAGTACTTC. This encodes CSVGQGSQETQYF. Supplemented by reference TRBV29-1 and TRBJ2-5, the full variable domain reads SAVISQKPSRDICQRGTSLTIQCQVDSQVTMMFWYRQQPGQSLTLIATANQGSEATYESGFVIDKFPISRPNLTFSTLTVSNMSPEDSSIYLCSVGQGSQETQYFGPGTRLLVL.

Many counts were recorded for this clonotype. The CDR3 sequence is CASSSAGQGNNQPQHF. The DNA for the CDR3 is TGTGCCAGCAGTTCAGCAGGACAGGGGAACAATCAGCCCCAGCATTTT. The chain carries TRBV6-5 and TRBJ1-5; 9 nucleotides align to TRBD1. Germline CDR1 MNHEY, CDR2 SVGAGI. This CDR3 contains 16 residues. Unmatched junction bases numbered 7, after V lost 4 bases and J lost 3 bases.

In this sample, this clonotype turned up a few times. V usage is TRBV27 and J usage is TRBJ2-7, with 7 bases identical to TRBD1. V lost 4 bases and J lost 4; bases outside the gene matches: 4. CDR1 and CDR2 (germline): MNHEY, SMNVEV (reference sequence). The CDR3 spans 13 residues. The CDR3 here is CASSWDRYYEQYF. The CDR3 nucleotides read TGTGCCAGCAGTTGGGACAGATATTACGAGCAGTACTTC.

V gene TRBV7-9 combines with J gene TRBJ2-1; D is undetermined. With 0 bases removed from V and 2 bases from J, the gap between germline ends came to 11 bases. In germline, CDR1 is SEHNR, CDR2 FQNEAQ (reference sequence). CDR3 length: 16 residues. In DNA form, the CDR3 reads TGTGCCAGCAGCTTAGCGGCAGCCCCAACCTACAATGAGCAGTTCTTC. Protein sequence: CASSLAAAPTYNEQFF.

The chain combines TRBV20-1 with TRBJ2-1; TRBD2 matches 7 bases. The germline V gene has CDR1 DFQATT and CDR2 SNEGSKA (reference sequence). The CDR3 consists of 16 residues. The trim removed 1 base at V and 4 bases at J, leaving 10 bases unmatched. In DNA, the CDR3 is TGCAGTGCTAGAGTAGAACCTAGCGGTAATTACAATGAGCAGTTCTTC. Amino acids: CSARVEPSGNYNEQFF.

The chain combines TRBV5-1 with TRBJ1-1; TRBD1 matches 11 bases. CDR1 is SGHRS, CDR2 YFSETQ, per germline. This CDR3 is built from 16 residues. J was trimmed by 4 bases and V by 2 bases; bases with no gene match: 7. As DNA, the CDR3 is TGCGCCAGCAGCTTTGGGACAGGGGGAAAGGTCACTGAAGCTTTCTTT. Translating it yields CASSFGTGGKVTEAFF.

Comment on this clonotype: A much bigger clone sits one base away, suggesting this may be a read error. This CDR3 is missing its conserved last phenylalanine or tryptophan, likely due to a read error. The chain is built from TRBV6-1 and TRBJ2-3; 10 bases agree with TRBD2. In germline, CDR1 is MNHNS, CDR2 SASEGT. V shed 5 bases, J shed 3 bases, and the junction held 14 bases outside the gene matches. The length of the CDR3 is 18 residues. CDR3 bases: TGTGCCAGCAGTCAGCTAGCGGGAGTAGGTGTTAGGACAGATACGCAGTATATT. Translating it yields CASSQLAGVGVRTDTQYI.

There are many counts of this clonotype. This chain connects TRBV6-2 or TRBV6-3 to TRBJ2-7; D is unresolved. Trimming took off 2 bases at V and 2 bases at J, with 7 bases between the two ends. Germline assignment: CDR1 MNHEY and CDR2 SVGEGT. The CDR3 is 13 residues long. Here the CDR3 DNA reads TGTGCCAGCAGTTACCTCGATACCTACGAGCAGTACTTC. Translating it yields CASSYLDTYEQYF.

This clonotype was found many times. The chain uses TRBV9 and TRBJ1-2; perhaps TRBD1 as D (5 bases). Trimming pared 0 bases from V and 8 bases from J, leaving 14 bases between. The CDR3 has 14 amino acids. CDR1 is SGDLS and CDR2 is YYNGEE in the germline V gene. The CDR3 spells CASSVGLGEGGYTF. The DNA of the CDR3 is TGTGCCAGCAGCGTAGGGTTGGGGGAGGGAGGCTACACCTTC.

In its sample, this clonotype was seen many times. The chain employs TRBV12-3 or TRBV12-4 and TRBJ1-6; TRBD1 might be the D (5 bases). The CDR3 covers 14 residues. Trimming pared 6 bases from V and 5 bases from J, leaving 11 bases between. The CDR3 region has the DNA TGTGCCAGCAGACTTGACAGCGATAATTCACCCCTCCACTTT. Translated, it gives CASRLDSDNSPLHF.

J is TRBJ2-1 and V is TRBV25-1; no definite D call. Germline assignment: CDR1 MGHDK and CDR2 SYGVNS. This CDR3 comprises 15 residues. The V end was cut by 8 bases, the J end by 4 bases, with 18 bases between. CDR3 nucleotides: TGTGCCAGCGGCCCCCCCCCGCAGAGGTACAATGAGCAGTTCTTC. Amino acids: CASGPPPQRYNEQFF. Using reference TRBV25-1 and TRBJ2-1 for the parts outside the CDR3, the full variable domain is EADIYQTPRYLVIGTGKKITLECSQTMGHDKMYWYQQDPGMELHLIHYSYGVNSTEKGDLSSESTVSRIRTEHFPLTLESARPSHTSQYLCASGPPPQRYNEQFFGPGTRLTVL.

This clonotype was detected a few times. V and J are TRBV24-1 and TRBJ2-7; D is unclear. Trimming cost V 4 bases and J 3 bases, with 6 bases left between them. This CDR3 has 12 amino acids. The germline gives CDR1 KGHDR, CDR2 SFDVKD. The CDR3 coding sequence is TGTGCCACCAGTGAGGGTGGCTACGAGCAGTACTTC. Protein: CATSEGGYEQYF.

This clonotype has a count of ten or more. The genes are TRBV10-3 and TRBJ1-1; the D is unclear. Trimming took 8 bases from V and 4 from J, leaving 11 bases between them. Germline loops: CDR1 ENHRY, CDR2 SYGVKD. The CDR3 consists of 12 residues. CDR3 protein: CAISRESTEAFF. The CDR3 DNA is TGTGCCATCTCGCGGGAAAGCACTGAAGCTTTCTTT.

This clonotype was counted many times. V usage is TRBV7-9 and J usage is TRBJ1-1, with D possibly matching TRBD1 (6 bases). The V end was cut by 3 bases, the J end by 7 bases, with 15 bases between. The CDR3 consists of 14 residues. Germline V gene sequence: CDR1 SEHNR, CDR2 FQNEAQ (reference sequence). CDR3 nucleotides: TGTGCCAGCAGCTTTATAGGTCGAGGGGGTGAAGCTTTCTTT. It specifies CASSFIGRGGEAFF.

This clonotype was counted ten times or more. The chain couples TRBV12-3 or TRBV12-4 to TRBJ2-2; D is undetermined. Trimming cost V 6 bases and J 4 bases, with 12 bases left between them. CDR3 length: 14 amino acids. This CDR3 is CASSGPGGTGELFF. CDR3 DNA: TGTGCCAGCAGCGGACCGGGCGGCACCGGGGAGCTGTTTTTT.

This clonotype was picked up many times. This sequence joins TRBV20-1 and TRBJ2-5, with D maybe TRBD1 (5 bases). This CDR3 region has 13 residues. Trimming stripped 1 base from V and 2 bases from J, with 8 bases between. The germline V gene has CDR1 DFQATT and CDR2 SNEGSKA (reference sequence). Written as DNA, the CDR3 is TGCAGTGCTAGAGGGGGCAGACAAGAGACCCAGTACTTC. It codes for CSARGGRQETQYF.

The rearrangement uses TRBV7-2 and TRBJ2-2; 9 bases fit TRBD2. The trim removed 0 bases at V and 2 bases at J, leaving 1 base unmatched. The V gene's germline CDR1 is SGHTA and CDR2 FQGNSA. The CDR3 is 16 amino acids. CDR3 sequence (DNA): TGTGCCAGCAGCTTAGCTAGCGGGAGAAACACCGGGGAGCTGTTTTTT. Its translation: CASSLASGRNTGELFF.